This TCR beta chain was sequenced for a study of identical twins. General study findings and limits: In monozygotic twins, models underestimated the sharing of out-of-frame TCR alpha. Cross-sectional statistics underpinned the conclusions; the same donors were not followed. The abundant beta clonotypes from cord blood had fewer insertions, and memory repertoires had none of this.

CDR1 is LGHDT, CDR2 YNNKEL, per germline (reference sequence). V shed 4 bases, J shed 4 bases, and the junction held 6 bases outside the gene matches. The CDR3 extends over 14 amino acids. In the case of this clonotype: Its antigen remains unknown.

Unique molecular identifiers were present on cDNA, and template switching added a universal primer site. In TCRdb, the 5' RACE reads were re-called with MiXCR into one record per CDR3 protein. Of fewer than 550,000 distinct CDR3 sequences listed, around 15% are singletons. This sample was also put to use in a study of yellow fever vaccine responses in identical twins.

The sequence was collected from a woman aged 18-29 years in good health. The rearrangement links TRBV3-1 to TRBJ2-7, with TRBD2 matching 8 bases. Sequenced sample: CD4+ T cells sorted from blood. CDR3 coding DNA: TGTGCCAGCAGCCCCGGGACTAGTTTGTACGAGCAGTACTTC. Its protein is CASSPGTSLYEQYF.